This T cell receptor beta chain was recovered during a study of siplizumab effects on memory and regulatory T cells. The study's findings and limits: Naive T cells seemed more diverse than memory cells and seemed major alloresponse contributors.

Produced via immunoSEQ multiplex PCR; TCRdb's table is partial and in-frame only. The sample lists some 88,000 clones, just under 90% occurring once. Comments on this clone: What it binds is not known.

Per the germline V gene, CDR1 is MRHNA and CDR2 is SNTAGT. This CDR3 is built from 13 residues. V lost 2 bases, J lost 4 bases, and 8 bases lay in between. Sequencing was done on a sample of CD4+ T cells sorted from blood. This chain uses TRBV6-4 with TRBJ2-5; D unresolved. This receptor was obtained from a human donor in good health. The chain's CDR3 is CASSDTMGETQYF. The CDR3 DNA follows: TGTGCCAGCAGTGACACGATGGGAGAGACCCAGTACTTC.